These 15 T cell receptor beta chains came from one sample sequenced in a study of blood T cell repertoires in COVID-19 (dated by TCRdb to 2020 to 2022). Library prep was done by the immunoSEQ multiplex PCR assay. Imported from immuneACCESS, the table was reduced by TCRdb to in-frame sequences with V and J called. These copies leave out some clones; in studies compared against another copy, an unresolved V gene accounts for under half, and the cause of the remainder is not known. The sample table lists approximately 250,000 clones, more than 75% of them with a count of one. Approximately 5.3% of the sample is held by the ten biggest clonotypes. The sample taken for sequencing was peripheral blood. The receptors derive from a woman aged 55 to 70 with COVID-19, enrolled during active disease.

The J gene is TRBJ2-7, the V gene TRBV5-6; D remains unclear. Deletions cut 1 base from V and 1 base from J, with 6 bases between. Germline V lookup: CDR1 SGHDT, CDR2 YYEEEE. This CDR3 comprises 13 residues. CDR3 bases: TGTGCCAGCAGCTTGCCGTTATCCTACGAGCAGTACTTC. Amino acid sequence: CASSLPLSYEQYF.

The V call is TRBV4-1, the J call TRBJ2-2; 12 bases map to TRBD2. The CDR3 contains 16 residues. Trimming took 2 bases from V and 5 from J; bases not matched to a gene: 3. The germline V gene encodes CDR1 MGHRA and CDR2 YSYEKL. CDR3 in DNA: TGCGCCAGCAGCCAAACCGGACTAGCGGGGACCGGGGAGCTGTTTTTT. Translating gives CASSQTGLAGTGELFF.

V usage is TRBV5-6 and J usage is TRBJ1-6; 10 bases map to TRBD1. The trim removed 4 bases at V and 7 bases at J, leaving 8 bases unmatched. The CDR3 runs 16 residues. Germline CDR1 SGHDT, CDR2 YYEEEE. The CDR3 is CASSPGQGFANSPLHF. The DNA of the CDR3 is TGTGCCAGCAGCCCGGGACAGGGGTTTGCAAATTCACCCCTCCACTTT.

V usage is TRBV19 and J usage is TRBJ1-2; 8 bases fit TRBD1. Germline trimming cut 3 bases from V and 0 bases from J; bases unmatched to any gene: 9. The CDR3 is 17 residues long. CDR1 is LNHDA and CDR2 is SQIVND in the germline V gene (reference sequence). The CDR3 sequence is CASSIAGTGQANYGYTF. The DNA for the CDR3 is TGTGCCAGTAGTATCGCCGGGACAGGCCAAGCTAACTATGGCTACACCTTC. Combining the CDR3 with reference TRBV19 and TRBJ1-2 gives the whole variable domain DGGITQSPKYLFRKEGQNVTLSCEQNLNHDAMYWYRQDPGQGLRLIYYSQIVNDFQKGDIAEGYSVSREKKESFPLTVTSAQKNPTAFYLCASSIAGTGQANYGYTFGSGTRLTVV.

DNA of the CDR3: TGTGCCAGCAGCCCCATGGGGGACAGGGTCTATGGCTACACCTTC. Amino acids: CASSPMGDRVYGYTF. V is TRBV7-2 and J is TRBJ1-2; 9 bases line up with TRBD1. The CDR3 runs 15 residues. J lost 4 bases, V lost 5 bases, and 8 bases had no gene match. Germline CDR1 is SGHTA and CDR2 is FQGNSA.

V and J are TRBV7-3 and TRBJ2-1; 9 bases map to TRBD2. Per the germline V gene, CDR1 is SGHTA and CDR2 is FQGTGA. This CDR3 is built from 18 residues. Losses at the gene ends were 5 bases for V and 7 bases for J; bases not matched to a gene: 18. CDR3 sequence reads: CASSAGGGTSPSRNEQFF. CDR3 DNA: TGTGCCAGCAGCGCGGGAGGGGGGACTAGCCCATCCCGGAATGAGCAGTTCTTC.

The rearrangement joins TRBV5-4 to TRBJ2-4; TRBD1 matches at 10 bases. Losses at the gene ends were 1 base for V and 5 bases for J; bases not matched to a gene: 3. The CDR3 spans 15 residues. Germline V gives CDR1 SGHNT, CDR2 YYREEE (reference sequence). The CDR3: CASSLPGQGENIQYF. The CDR3 coding sequence is TGTGCCAGCAGCTTGCCTGGACAGGGGGAAAACATTCAGTACTTC.

This clone was observed a few times. The CDR3 region is CASSPNSSGNTIYF. The CDR3 nucleotides are TGTGCCAGCTCACCGAACAGCTCTGGAAACACCATATATTTT. The gene calls are TRBV18 and TRBJ1-3, with D unresolved. With 3 bases removed from V and 0 bases from J, the gap between germline ends came to 6 bases. Germline CDR1 is KGHSH and CDR2 is LQKENI. The CDR3 is 14 residues long.

This chain connects TRBV5-1 to TRBJ2-7; 7 nucleotides line up with TRBD2. This CDR3 comprises 13 residues. The junction had 5 bases not matched to a gene; V was cut back by 4 bases and J by 4 bases. In germline, CDR1 is SGHRS, CDR2 YFSETQ. The CDR3 region has the DNA TGCGCCAGCAGCCCGGGAGGACGATACGAGCAGTACTTC. This codes for CASSPGGRYEQYF.

The V call is TRBV30, the J call TRBJ1-2, with 9 bases fitting TRBD1. Per the germline V gene, CDR1 is GTSNPN and CDR2 is SVGIG (reference sequence). The CDR3 extends over 14 amino acids. V gave up 4 bases and J gave up 4 bases; unmatched junction bases: 7. As DNA, the CDR3 is TGTGCCTGGAACGCTGACAGGGGGGTCTATGGCTACACCTTC. Residues: CAWNADRGVYGYTF.

This clone was seen a single time. The CDR3 sequence is CASRPGTSGSNEQFF. The CDR3 DNA follows: TGTGCCAGCAGACCCGGGACTAGCGGGTCAAATGAGCAGTTCTTC. This rearrangement joins TRBV28 to TRBJ2-1; 12 positions match TRBD2. CDR3 length: 15 residues. Germline CDR1 is MDHEN and CDR2 is SYDVKM. V gave up 6 bases and J gave up 7 bases; unmatched junction bases: 7.

This clone was detected only once. This chain connects TRBV24-1 to TRBJ2-1; TRBD2 aligns across 7 bases. The V segment lost 4 bases and the J segment 6 bases; nucleotides outside the gene matches: 11. This CDR3 is 16 amino acids long. Germline CDR1 is KGHDR and CDR2 is SFDVKD. The CDR3 DNA follows: TGTGCCACCAGTGAGCGAGGCAAGGCGGGAGCCAATGAGCAGTTCTTC. Translation: CATSERGKAGANEQFF.

The CDR3 sequence is CATSDRVNQPQHF. The CDR3 DNA follows: TGTGCCACCAGTGACAGGGTTAACCAGCCCCAGCATTTT. V is TRBV24-1 and J is TRBJ1-5, with D possibly TRBD1 on 5 matching bases. Germline CDR1 is KGHDR and CDR2 is SFDVKD. Trimming cost V 4 bases and J 7 bases, with 10 bases left between them. The CDR3 runs 13 residues.

This clone was observed once. The gene calls are TRBV6-2 or TRBV6-3 and TRBJ2-7, with 14 bases identical to TRBD2. Losses at the gene ends were 2 bases for V and 7 bases for J; bases not matched to a gene: 7. The CDR3 has 16 residues. Germline CDR1 and CDR2: MNHEY and SVGEGT. The CDR3 protein is CASSYPTSGRVQEQYF. CDR3 sequence (DNA): TGTGCCAGCAGTTACCCGACTAGCGGGAGGGTTCAAGAGCAGTACTTC.

This clone was recorded a few times. The V gene is TRBV5-1, the J gene TRBJ2-7; the match to TRBD1 covers 12 bases. Germline V CDR1 and CDR2: SGHRS, YFSETQ. CDR3 length: 15 residues. J lost 4 bases, V lost 4 bases, and 6 bases had no gene match. CDR3 amino acids: CASSPGTGGAYEQYF. The CDR3 DNA reads TGCGCCAGCAGCCCAGGGACAGGGGGCGCTTACGAGCAGTACTTC.